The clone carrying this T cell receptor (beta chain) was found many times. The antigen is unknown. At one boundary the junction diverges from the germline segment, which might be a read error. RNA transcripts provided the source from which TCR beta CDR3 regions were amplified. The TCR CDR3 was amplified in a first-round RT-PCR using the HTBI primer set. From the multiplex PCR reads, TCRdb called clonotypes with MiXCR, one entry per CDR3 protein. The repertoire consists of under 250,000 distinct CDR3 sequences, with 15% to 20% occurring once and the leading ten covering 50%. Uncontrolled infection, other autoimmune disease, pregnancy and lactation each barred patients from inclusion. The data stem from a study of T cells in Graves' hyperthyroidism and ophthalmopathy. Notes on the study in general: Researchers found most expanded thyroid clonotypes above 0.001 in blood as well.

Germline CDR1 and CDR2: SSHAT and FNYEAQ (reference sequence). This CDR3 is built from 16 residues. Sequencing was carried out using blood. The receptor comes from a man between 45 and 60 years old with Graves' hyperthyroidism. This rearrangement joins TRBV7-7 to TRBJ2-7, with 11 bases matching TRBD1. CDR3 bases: TGTGCTAGCAGCTTAATCACCGGGACAGGGGGTTGCGAGCAGTACTTC. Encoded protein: CASSLITGTGGCEQYF.